The 6 T cell receptor beta chains below were found in one sample sequenced in a study of monozygotic twins with inflammatory bowel disease. TCRdb reworked the 5' RACE reads into one entry per CDR3 protein, no DNA. The listing contains some 170,000 distinct CDR3 sequences. The material sequenced was blood. The receptors here all came from a human donor with ulcerative colitis or Crohn's disease, or a healthy co-twin of an affected twin (not recorded which).

The chain is built from TRBV6-1 and TRBJ1-2; the TCRdb D gene call, TRBD1, has no DNA to confirm it. Germline assignment: CDR1 MNHNS and CDR2 SASEGT. This CDR3 comprises 15 residues. The chain's CDR3 is CASSEGQRQYYGYTF.

The chain uses TRBV27 and TRBJ2-7; TCRdb's D call, TRBD1, is unchecked because there is no DNA. CDR3 length: 14 residues. Per germline, CDR1 MNHEY and CDR2 SMNVEV (reference sequence). CDR3 region: CASSSRQVSYEQYF.

This chain joins TRBV7-9 and TRBJ2-5; TCRdb's assignment of TRBD1 cannot be checked, as there is no DNA. CDR3 length: 17 amino acids. Germline CDR1 SEHNR, CDR2 FQNEAQ (reference sequence). The CDR3 loop is CASSLRFVWTGEETQYF.

This chain's CDR3 is CASSQAGSKNGYTF. The J gene is TRBJ1-2, the V gene TRBV14; TCRdb outputs TRBD1, but without DNA this stays unchecked. CDR1 SGHDN and CDR2 FVKESK come from the germline V gene. The CDR3 runs to 14 residues. The variable domain in full, with the rest retrieved from reference TRBV14 and TRBJ1-2, is EAGVTQFPSHSVIEKGQTVTLRCDPISGHDNLYWYRRVMGKEIKFLLHFVKESKQDESGMPNNRFLAERTGGTYSTLKVQPAELEDSGVYFCASSQAGSKNGYTFGSGTRLTVV.

The CDR3 spells CASSLTGGAMYGYTF. The rearrangement uses TRBV5-1 and TRBJ1-2; TCRdb reports TRBD1, a call that lacks DNA to check it against. The CDR3 loop spans 15 amino acids. Per germline, CDR1 SGHRS and CDR2 YFSETQ.

This chain uses TRBV6-1 with TRBJ2-7; TCRdb's D gene call, TRBD2, goes unchecked for lack of DNA. There are 16 residues in the CDR3. Germline CDR1 and CDR2: MNHNS and SASEGT. CDR3: CASSSTRSKYSYEQYF.